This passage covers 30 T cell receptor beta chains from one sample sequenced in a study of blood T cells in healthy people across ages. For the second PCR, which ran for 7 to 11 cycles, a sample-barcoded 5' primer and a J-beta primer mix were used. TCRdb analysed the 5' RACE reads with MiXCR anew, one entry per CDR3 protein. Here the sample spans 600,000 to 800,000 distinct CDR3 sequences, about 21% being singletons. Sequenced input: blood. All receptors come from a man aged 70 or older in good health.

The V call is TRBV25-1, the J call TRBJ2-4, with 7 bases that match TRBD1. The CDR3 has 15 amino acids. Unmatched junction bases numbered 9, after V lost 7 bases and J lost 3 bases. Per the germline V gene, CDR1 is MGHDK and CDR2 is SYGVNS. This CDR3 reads CASTQTGIGKNIQYF. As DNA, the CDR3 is TGTGCCAGCACCCAGACAGGGATCGGCAAAAACATTCAGTACTTC.

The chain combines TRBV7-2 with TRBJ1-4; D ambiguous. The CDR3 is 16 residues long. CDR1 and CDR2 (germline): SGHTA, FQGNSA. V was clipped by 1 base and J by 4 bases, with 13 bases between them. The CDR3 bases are TGTGCCAGCAGCTTAGAGGGTGGGCTCCTTAATGAAAAACTGTTTTTT. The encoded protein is CASSLEGGLLNEKLFF.

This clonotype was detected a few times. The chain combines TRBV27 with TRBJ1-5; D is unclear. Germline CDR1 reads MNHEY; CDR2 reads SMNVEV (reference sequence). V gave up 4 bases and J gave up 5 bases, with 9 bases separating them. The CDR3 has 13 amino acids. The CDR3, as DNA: TGTGCCAGCAGTTCATTTAGAGATCAGCCCCAGCATTTT. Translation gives CASSSFRDQPQHF.

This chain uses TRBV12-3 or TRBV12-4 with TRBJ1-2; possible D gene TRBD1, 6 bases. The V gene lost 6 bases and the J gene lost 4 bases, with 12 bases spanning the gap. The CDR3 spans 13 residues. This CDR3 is CASRSTGSYGYTF. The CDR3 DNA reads TGTGCCAGCAGGAGCACAGGGAGCTATGGCTACACCTTC.

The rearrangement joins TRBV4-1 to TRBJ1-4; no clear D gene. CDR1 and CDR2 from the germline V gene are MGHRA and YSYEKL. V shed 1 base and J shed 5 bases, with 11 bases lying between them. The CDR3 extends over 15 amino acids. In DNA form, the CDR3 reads TGCGCCAGCAGCCAAGTCTCGGCAAAAAATGAAAAACTGTTTTTT. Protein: CASSQVSAKNEKLFF.

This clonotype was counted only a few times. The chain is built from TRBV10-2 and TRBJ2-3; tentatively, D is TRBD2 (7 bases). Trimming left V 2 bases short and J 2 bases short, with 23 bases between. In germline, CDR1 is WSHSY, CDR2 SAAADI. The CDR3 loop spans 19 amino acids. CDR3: CASSERRSGTHLNTDTQYF. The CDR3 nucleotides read TGCGCCAGCAGTGAGAGGAGGAGCGGGACACACCTTAACACAGATACGCAGTATTTT.

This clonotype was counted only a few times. Here the CDR3 DNA reads TGTGCCAGCAGCTTAGCTCGGACTAGCGGGAGGTACAATGAGCAGTTCTTC. It encodes CASSLARTSGRYNEQFF. The genes are TRBV7-2 and TRBJ2-1; 14 positions agree with TRBD2. V gave up 0 bases and J gave up 4 bases; unmatched junction bases: 2. Germline V gene data show CDR1 as SGHTA and CDR2 as FQGNSA. The CDR3 is made up of 17 amino acids.

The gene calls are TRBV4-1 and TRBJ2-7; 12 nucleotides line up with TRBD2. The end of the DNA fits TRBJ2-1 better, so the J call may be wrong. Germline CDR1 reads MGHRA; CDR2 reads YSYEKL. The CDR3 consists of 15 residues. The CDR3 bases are TGCGCCAGCAGCCCAGGACTAGCGGGAAGTGATGAGCAGTTCTTC. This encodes CASSPGLAGSDEQFF.

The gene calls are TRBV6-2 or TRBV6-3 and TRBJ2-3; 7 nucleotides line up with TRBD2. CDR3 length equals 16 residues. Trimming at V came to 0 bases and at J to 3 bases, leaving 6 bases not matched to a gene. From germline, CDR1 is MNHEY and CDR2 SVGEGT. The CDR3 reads CASSYSGLAETDTQYF. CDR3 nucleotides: TGTGCCAGCAGTTACTCTGGCCTAGCGGAGACAGATACGCAGTATTTT.

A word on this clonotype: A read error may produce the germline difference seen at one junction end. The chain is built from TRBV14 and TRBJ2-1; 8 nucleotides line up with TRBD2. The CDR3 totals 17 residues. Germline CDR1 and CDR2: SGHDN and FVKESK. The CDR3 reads CASGQEGAGGRSNEQFF. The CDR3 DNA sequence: TGTGCCAGCGGCCAAGAAGGGGCGGGAGGCCGGAGCAATGAGCAGTTCTTC. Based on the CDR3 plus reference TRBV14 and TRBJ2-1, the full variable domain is EAGVTQFPSHSVIEKGQTVTLRCDPISGHDNLYWYRRVMGKEIKFLLHFVKESKQDESGMPNNRFLAERTGGTYSTLKVQPAELEDSGVYFCASGQEGAGGRSNEQFFGPGTRLTVL.

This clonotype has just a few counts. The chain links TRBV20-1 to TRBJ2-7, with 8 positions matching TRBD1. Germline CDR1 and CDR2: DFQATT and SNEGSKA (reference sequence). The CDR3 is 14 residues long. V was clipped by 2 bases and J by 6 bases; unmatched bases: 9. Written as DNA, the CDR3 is TGCAGTGCTAGAACCCAGGGGGCGCACGGCGAGCAGTACTTC. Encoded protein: CSARTQGAHGEQYF.

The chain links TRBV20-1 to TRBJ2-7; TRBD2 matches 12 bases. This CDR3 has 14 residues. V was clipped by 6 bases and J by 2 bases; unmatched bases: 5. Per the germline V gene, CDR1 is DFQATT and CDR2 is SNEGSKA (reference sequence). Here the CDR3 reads CSAPTSGGTYEQYF. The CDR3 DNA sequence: TGCAGTGCGCCGACTAGCGGGGGAACCTACGAGCAGTACTTC.

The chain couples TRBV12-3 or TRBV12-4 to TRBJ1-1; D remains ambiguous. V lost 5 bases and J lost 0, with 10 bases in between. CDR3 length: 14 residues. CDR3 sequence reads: CASSQQLLNTEAFF. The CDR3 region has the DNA TGTGCCAGCAGTCAACAGCTCTTGAACACTGAAGCTTTCTTT.

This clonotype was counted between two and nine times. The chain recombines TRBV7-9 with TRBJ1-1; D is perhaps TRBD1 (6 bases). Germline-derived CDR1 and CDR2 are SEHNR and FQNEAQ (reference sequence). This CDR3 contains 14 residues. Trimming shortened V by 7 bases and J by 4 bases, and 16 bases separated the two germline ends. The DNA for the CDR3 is TGTGCCAGCAACCCGACAGGTTCGAGCACTGAAGCTTTCTTT. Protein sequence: CASNPTGSSTEAFF.

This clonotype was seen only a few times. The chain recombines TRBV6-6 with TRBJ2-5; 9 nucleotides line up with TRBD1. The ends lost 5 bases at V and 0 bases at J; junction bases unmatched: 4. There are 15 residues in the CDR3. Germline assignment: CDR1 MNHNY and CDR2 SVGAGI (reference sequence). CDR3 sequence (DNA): TGTGCCAGCAGTGCCGGGACAGGGTACCAAGAGACCCAGTACTTC. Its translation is CASSAGTGYQETQYF.

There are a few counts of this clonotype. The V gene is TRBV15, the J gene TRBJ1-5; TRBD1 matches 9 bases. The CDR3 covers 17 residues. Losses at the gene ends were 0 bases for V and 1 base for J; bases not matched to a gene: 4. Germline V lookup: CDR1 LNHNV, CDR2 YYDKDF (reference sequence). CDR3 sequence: CATSRDPGQGSNQPQHF. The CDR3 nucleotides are TGTGCCACCAGCAGAGATCCGGGACAGGGAAGCAATCAGCCCCAGCATTTT.

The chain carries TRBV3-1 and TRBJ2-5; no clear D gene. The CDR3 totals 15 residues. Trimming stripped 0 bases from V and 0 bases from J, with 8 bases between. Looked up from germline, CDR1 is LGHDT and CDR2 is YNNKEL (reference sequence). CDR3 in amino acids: CASSQEQTYQETQYF. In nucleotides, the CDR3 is TGTGCCAGCAGCCAAGAACAAACGTACCAAGAGACCCAGTACTTC.

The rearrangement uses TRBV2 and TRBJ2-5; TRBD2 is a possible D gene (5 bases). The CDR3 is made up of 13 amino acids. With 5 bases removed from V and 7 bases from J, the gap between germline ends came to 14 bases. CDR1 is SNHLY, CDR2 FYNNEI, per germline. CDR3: CASSNSLAGTQYF. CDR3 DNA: TGTGCCAGCAGTAATAGCCTGGCGGGGACCCAGTACTTC.

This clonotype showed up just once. The CDR3 coding sequence is TGTGCCAGCAGCCCCAATCCGGCGGCGTATGGCTACACCTTC. Protein: CASSPNPAAYGYTF. The rearrangement links TRBV11-1 to TRBJ1-2; unclear D gene. V was trimmed by 5 bases and J by 5 bases, leaving 15 bases between them. Per germline, CDR1 SGHAT and CDR2 FQDESV (reference sequence). The CDR3 sequence is 14 residues long. The full variable domain, in which reference TRBV11-1 and TRBJ1-2 provide the parts outside the CDR3, is EAEVAQSPRYKITEKSQAVAFWCDPISGHATLYWYRQILGQGPELLVQFQDESVVDDSQLPKDRFSAERLKGVDSTLKIQPAELGDSAMYLCASSPNPAAYGYTFGSGTRLTVV.

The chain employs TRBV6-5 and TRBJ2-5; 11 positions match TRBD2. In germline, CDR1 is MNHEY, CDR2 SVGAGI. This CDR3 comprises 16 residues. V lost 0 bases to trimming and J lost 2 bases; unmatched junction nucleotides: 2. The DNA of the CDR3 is TGTGCCAGCAGTTACTCGGGACTAGCGGTACAAGAGACCCAGTACTTC. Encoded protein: CASSYSGLAVQETQYF.

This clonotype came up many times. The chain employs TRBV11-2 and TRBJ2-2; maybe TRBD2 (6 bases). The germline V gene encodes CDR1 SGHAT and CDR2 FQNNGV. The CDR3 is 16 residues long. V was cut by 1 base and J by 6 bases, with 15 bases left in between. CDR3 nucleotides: TGTGCCAGCAGCTTAGTTGTGAGCGGGTGGGCCGGGGAGCTGTTTTTT. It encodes CASSLVVSGWAGELFF.

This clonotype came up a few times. CDR3 residues: CASSFIGPLARYEQYF. In nucleotides, the CDR3 is TGTGCCAGCAGTTTTATAGGGCCTCTAGCGAGGTACGAGCAGTACTTC. The rearrangement uses TRBV28 and TRBJ2-7, with D perhaps matching TRBD2 (6 bases). This CDR3 is built from 16 residues. Trimming took 3 bases from V and 4 from J, leaving 19 bases between them. Germline V CDR1 and CDR2: MDHEN, SYDVKM.

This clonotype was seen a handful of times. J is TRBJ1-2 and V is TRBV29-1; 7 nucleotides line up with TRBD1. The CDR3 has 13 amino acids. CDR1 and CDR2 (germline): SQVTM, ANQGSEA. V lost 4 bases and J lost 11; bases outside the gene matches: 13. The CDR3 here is CSVVQGSGRSYTF. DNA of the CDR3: TGCAGCGTTGTACAGGGGAGCGGAAGATCTTACACCTTC. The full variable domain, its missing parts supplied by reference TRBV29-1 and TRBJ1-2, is SAVISQKPSRDICQRGTSLTIQCQVDSQVTMMFWYRQQPGQSLTLIATANQGSEATYESGFVIDKFPISRPNLTFSTLTVSNMSPEDSSIYLCSVVQGSGRSYTFGSGTRLTVV.

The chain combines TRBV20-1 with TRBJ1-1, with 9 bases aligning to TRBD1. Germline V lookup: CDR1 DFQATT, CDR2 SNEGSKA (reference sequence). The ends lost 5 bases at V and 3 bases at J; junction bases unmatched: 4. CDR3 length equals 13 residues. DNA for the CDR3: TGCAGTGCTGAGACAGGGGGTCACACTGAAGCTTTCTTT. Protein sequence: CSAETGGHTEAFF.

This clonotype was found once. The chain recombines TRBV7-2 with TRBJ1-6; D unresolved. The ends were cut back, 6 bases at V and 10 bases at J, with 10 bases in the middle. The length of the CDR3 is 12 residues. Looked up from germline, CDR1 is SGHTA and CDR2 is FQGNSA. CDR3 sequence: CASSSRISPLHF. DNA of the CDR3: TGTGCCAGCAGTTCGAGGATCTCACCCCTCCACTTT.

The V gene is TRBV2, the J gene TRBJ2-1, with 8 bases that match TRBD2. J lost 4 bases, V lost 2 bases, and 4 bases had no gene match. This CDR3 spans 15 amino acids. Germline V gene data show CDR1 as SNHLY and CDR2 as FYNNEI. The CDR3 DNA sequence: TGTGCCAGCAGTGAATTAGCGGGACCTTACAATGAGCAGTTCTTC. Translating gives CASSELAGPYNEQFF.

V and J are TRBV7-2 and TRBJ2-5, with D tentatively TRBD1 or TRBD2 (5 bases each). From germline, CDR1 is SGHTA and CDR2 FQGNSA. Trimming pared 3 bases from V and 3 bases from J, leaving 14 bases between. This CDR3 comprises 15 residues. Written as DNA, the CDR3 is TGTGCCAGCAGCTTGGGTTCGGGGCAAGAAGAGACCCAGTACTTC. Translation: CASSLGSGQEETQYF.

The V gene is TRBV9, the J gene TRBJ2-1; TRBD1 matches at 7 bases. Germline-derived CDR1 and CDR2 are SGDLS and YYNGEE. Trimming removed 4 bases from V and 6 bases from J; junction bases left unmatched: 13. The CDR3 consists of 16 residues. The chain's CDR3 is CASSLDTGQVGNEQFF. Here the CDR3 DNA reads TGTGCCAGCAGCCTGGACACCGGACAGGTGGGCAATGAGCAGTTCTTC.

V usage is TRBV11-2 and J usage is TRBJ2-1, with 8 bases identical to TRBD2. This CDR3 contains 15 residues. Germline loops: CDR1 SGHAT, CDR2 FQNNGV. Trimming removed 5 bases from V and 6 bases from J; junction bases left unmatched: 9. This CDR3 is CASSPSGSLSNEQFF. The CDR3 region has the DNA TGTGCCAGCAGCCCCAGCGGGAGCTTGAGCAATGAGCAGTTCTTC.

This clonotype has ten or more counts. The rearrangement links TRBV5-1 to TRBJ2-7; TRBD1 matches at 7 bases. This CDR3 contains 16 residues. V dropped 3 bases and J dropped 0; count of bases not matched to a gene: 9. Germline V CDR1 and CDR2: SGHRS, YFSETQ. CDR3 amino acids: CASSWSDRASSYEQYF. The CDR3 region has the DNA TGCGCCAGCAGCTGGTCTGACAGGGCTTCCTCCTACGAGCAGTACTTC.